The T cell receptor beta chain described here comes from a study of blood T cell repertoires in COVID-19. Study details: The study drew acute and convalescent COVID-19 samples from the United States, Italy and Spain. From T cells, B-cell-depleted T cells, or PBMCs came the material, which was cDNA or gDNA.

Original analysis: Using reference gene primer amplification, nucleated cell counts were estimated. The method was immunoSEQ multiplex PCR; TCRdb's version includes in-frame clones alone and lacks a portion of them. V and J calls and clone size come straight from that table; D and trimming were deduced from the DNA. The data hold over 110,000 clones, with approximately 79% observed a single time. Trimming took 8 bases from V and 5 from J, leaving 18 bases between them. CDR1 and CDR2 (germline): MNHEY, SVGAGI. The CDR3 sequence is 14 residues long. This rearrangement joins TRBV6-5 to TRBJ1-2; D possibly corresponds to TRBD1 (6 bases). The sequencing input was peripheral blood. This TCR came from a man in his 60s with acute or convalescent COVID-19. The CDR3 here is CASYQVGAGYGYTF. The CDR3 DNA reads TGTGCCAGCTACCAGGTGGGGGCAGGGTATGGCTACACCTTC.